Shown below are 5 T cell receptor beta chains from a single sample sequenced in a study of tumour-infiltrating T cells in Burkitt lymphoma. The repertoire was sequenced with immunoSEQ multiplex PCR; TCRdb's copy has only in-frame clones and lacks some. The sample has 13,000 to 15,000 clones, 60% to 80% seen once. The sequenced sample was tumor tissue. The origin of the receptors is a human donor with diffuse large B-cell lymphoma.

This chain joins TRBV4-1 and TRBJ2-1; TRBD1 is a possible D gene (6 bases). Looked up from germline, CDR1 is MGHRA and CDR2 is YSYEKL. The CDR3 is 16 amino acids. The germline V and J ends were trimmed by 3 bases and 4 bases, with 16 bases remaining between them. This CDR3 reads CASSHETGDRYNEQFF. As DNA, the CDR3 is TGCGCCAGCAGCCACGAGACAGGCGATCGTTACAATGAGCAGTTCTTC.

The chain employs TRBV25-1 and TRBJ2-1, with TRBD2 identical over 12 bases. CDR1 and CDR2 (germline): MGHDK, SYGVNS. The CDR3 is 16 residues long. V lost 4 bases to trimming and J lost 12 bases; unmatched junction nucleotides: 13. CDR3 sequence reads: CASSGPSGLAGWGQFF. Written as DNA, the CDR3 is TGTGCCAGCAGTGGACCCTCCGGACTAGCGGGATGGGGGCAGTTCTTC.

The chain couples TRBV5-1 to TRBJ2-5, with TRBD2 as a possible D gene (6 bases). The V gene lost 4 bases and the J gene lost 5 bases, with 18 bases spanning the gap. The CDR3 has 15 residues. CDR1 SGHRS and CDR2 YFSETQ come from the germline V gene. As DNA, the CDR3 is TGCGCCAGCAGCACAAAGCCGGGACTTGGGGAGACCCAGTACTTC. Its protein is CASSTKPGLGETQYF.

The chain carries TRBV6-5 and TRBJ1-1; no clear D. Germline CDR1 MNHEY, CDR2 SVGAGI. Trimming removed 6 bases from V and 5 bases from J, with 16 bases in between. The length of the CDR3 is 14 residues. The CDR3 reads CASSQRTLGTEAFF. The CDR3 bases are TGTGCCAGCAGCCAACGAACCCTGGGGACTGAAGCTTTCTTT.

The genes are TRBV7-2 and TRBJ1-3, with 7 nucleotides matching TRBD1. This CDR3 region has 15 residues. With V trimmed by 5 bases and J by 4 bases, 8 bases remained unmatched. The germline CDR1 and CDR2 sequences are SGHTA and FQGNSA. The CDR3 region has the DNA TGTGCCAGCAGCCCCAAACAGGGGTTAGGAAACACCATATATTTT. It yields the protein CASSPKQGLGNTIYF.